This T cell receptor beta chain was identified during a study of Ad26.COV2.S vaccination and SARS-CoV-2 variants. Study-wide background: Recipients of Ad26.COV2.S got it intramuscularly, once or twice 56 days apart.

Sequencing used immunoSEQ multiplex PCR; TCRdb keeps in-frame clones, though not all of them. Here the sample spans a few hundred thousand clones, roughly 90% being singletons. Treatment indicated: 15 to 20 received Ad26.COV2.S at low or high dose, single or two shots; several received placebo; per-sample allocation not given. Samples analyzed were those drawn on day 63 after the first vaccine or placebo injection. Participants' vaccine, an Ad26 vector, delivered Wuhan-strain SARS-CoV-2 spike. The sample holds many counts of this clone. The V gene's germline CDR1 is LGHNA and CDR2 YNFKEQ. CDR3 length equals 16 residues. Unmatched junction bases numbered 8, after V lost 4 bases and J lost 7 bases.

The sequence derives from a person between 18 and 59 years old who received the Ad26.COV2.S COVID-19 vaccine or a placebo. The chain couples TRBV4-2 to TRBJ1-6; 9 nucleotides agree with TRBD1. Sequenced here: peripheral blood, sampled in a trial of Ad26.COV2.S vaccine versus placebo. CDR3 nucleotides: TGTGCCAGCAGCCCTCTACAGGGACAGGGCAATTCACCCCTCCACTTT. Translated: CASSPLQGQGNSPLHF.